A single sample is the source of the 8 T cell receptor beta chains below, sequenced in a study of regulatory T cells in long-lasting Graves disease. Sequencing libraries for TCR beta were prepared with iRepertoire HTBI primers and Arm-PCR of CDR3 regions. TCRdb redid the calling of the multiplex PCR reads with MiXCR, one entry per CDR3 protein. Among a few hundred thousand distinct CDR3 sequences, around 20% were seen once, and the ten largest hold around 13%. Described time point: newly diagnosed GD, antithyroid drugs for less than 3 months. From PBMCs, RNA was extracted and then used to make the TCR library. The starting material was peripheral blood mononuclear cells (PBMCs), obtained at new diagnosis, from a patient treated with antithyroid drugs. The receptor set was obtained from a female donor with Graves disease.

This clonotype was seen repeatedly, ten times or more. The rearrangement joins TRBV30 to TRBJ2-1; unclear D gene. Trimming left V 1 base short and J 9 bases short, with 7 bases between. The CDR3 covers 11 residues. The germline gives CDR1 GTSNPN, CDR2 SVGIG (reference sequence). The CDR3 DNA is TGTGCCTGGAGTGAAATCCGTGAGCAGTTCTTC. Its translation: CAWSEIREQFF.

There are many counts of this clonotype. V is TRBV5-1 and J is TRBJ1-2, with D possibly being TRBD1 (6 bases). The CDR3 is 15 residues long. V lost 4 bases and J lost 2, with 15 bases in between. In germline, CDR1 is SGHRS, CDR2 YFSETQ. CDR3 sequence (DNA): TGCGCCAGCAGCCCTCTGACAGGCGTAAACTATGGCTACACCTTC. Its protein is CASSPLTGVNYGYTF. The variable domain in full, with the rest retrieved from reference TRBV5-1 and TRBJ1-2, is KAGVTQTPRYLIKTRGQQVTLSCSPISGHRSVSWYQQTPGQGLQFLFEYFSETQRNKGNFPGRFSGRQFSNSRSEMNVSTLELGDSALYLCASSPLTGVNYGYTFGSGTRLTVV.

Only a few counts were recorded for this clonotype. Given a much more abundant clone one base away, this may be a read error. V usage is TRBV6-1 and J usage is TRBJ2-1, with TRBD1 identical over 11 bases. The V gene end was trimmed by 4 bases and the J gene end by 8 bases; junction bases not matched to a gene: 7. CDR3 size: 15 residues. Germline CDR1 MNHNS, CDR2 SASEGT. The CDR3: CASSGGGQGADEQFF. The DNA for the CDR3 is TGTGCCAGCAGTGGAGGCGGACAGGGGGCGGATGAGCAGTTCTTC.

This clonotype was detected ten times or more. This chain connects TRBV9 to TRBJ2-1; 9 positions agree with TRBD1. CDR1 is SGDLS, CDR2 YYNGEE, per germline. V was pared by 3 bases and J by 7 bases, with 5 bases of the junction left unmatched. The CDR3 runs to 14 residues. The CDR3 DNA is TGTGCCAGCAGCGCCCGACAGGGGGATAATGAGCAGTTCTTC. Translation gives CASSARQGDNEQFF.

This clonotype was counted many times. Given a much more abundant clone one base away, this may be a read error. This chain links TRBV18 with TRBJ1-5; tentative D call: TRBD1 (6 bases). CDR1 and CDR2 (germline): KGHSH, LQKENI. This CDR3 is built from 15 residues. The CDR3 region is CASSPLAGVNQPRHF. CDR3 nucleotide sequence: TGTGCCAGCTCACCATTGGCAGGGGTAAATCAGCCCCGGCATTTT.

This clonotype has ten or more counts. The chain couples TRBV5-6 to TRBJ2-3; 7 bases map to TRBD2. CDR1 is SGHDT and CDR2 is YYEEEE in the germline V gene. The V and J ends lost 2 bases and 6 bases, in that order; junction bases with no gene match: 6. The CDR3 spans 14 residues. For the CDR3, the DNA is TGTGCCAGCAGCTTCAAAAGCGGGGATGATACGCAGTATTTT. Amino acids: CASSFKSGDDTQYF. The variable domain in full, with the rest retrieved from reference TRBV5-6 and TRBJ2-3, is DAGVTQSPTHLIKTRGQQVTLRCSPKSGHDTVSWYQQALGQGPQFIFQYYEEEERQRGNFPDRFSGHQFPNYSSELNVNALLLGDSALYLCASSFKSGDDTQYFGPGTRLTVL.

This clonotype was recorded many times. This chain uses TRBV28 with TRBJ1-5; TRBD1 agrees at 9 bases. J was trimmed by 2 bases and V by 4 bases; bases with no gene match: 3. The CDR3 runs 15 residues. Germline CDR1 and CDR2: MDHEN and SYDVKM. The CDR3 nucleotides are TGTGCCAGCAGTTGGTGGACAGGGGGCAATCAGCCCCAGCATTTT. Amino acid sequence: CASSWWTGGNQPQHF. Looking up the rest from reference TRBV28 and TRBJ1-5 gives the full variable domain: DVKVTQSSRYLVKRTGEKVFLECVQDMDHENMFWYRQDPGLGLRLIYFSYDVKMKEKGDIPEGYSVSREKKERFSLILESASTNQTSMYLCASSWWTGGNQPQHFGDGTRLSIL.

Turning to this clonotype: This sequence may be a read error, since a much larger clone differs from it by one base. The chain carries TRBV7-3 and TRBJ2-1; D may match TRBD1 or TRBD2 (5 bases each). The V and J ends lost 5 bases and 0 bases respectively, with 17 bases between them. The CDR3 contains 17 residues. CDR1 SGHTA and CDR2 FQGTGA come from the germline V gene. CDR3 loop: CASSKERDGSSYNEQFF. As DNA, the CDR3 is TGTGCCAGCAGCAAGGAAAGGGACGGCAGCTCCTACAATGAGCAGTTCTTC.